This record concerns one TCR beta chain sequence. Germline V lookup: CDR1 SGHRS, CDR2 YFSETQ. Between the trimmed V and J ends, which lost 0 bases and 0 bases, there was a span of 13 bases. The CDR3 is made up of 17 amino acids. In the authors' methods: By means of reference gene primer amplification, nucleated cell counts were estimated. Produced via immunoSEQ multiplex PCR; TCRdb's table is partial and in-frame only. From that table come the V and J calls and clone size; the DNA was used to work out D and trimming. Of tens of thousands of clones listed, 85% to 95% were seen once; the top ten hold roughly 3.6%. This specimen comes from a study of blood T cell repertoires in COVID-19. Study-level information: Donors in the United States, Italy and Spain gave samples during acute or convalescent COVID-19. The cDNA or gDNA used as material had been derived from T cells, B-cell-depleted T cells, or PBMCs.

Material for sequencing was peripheral blood. The sequence derives from a man aged 50-59 years with acute or convalescent COVID-19. V and J are TRBV5-1 and TRBJ1-5; no reliable D call. This chain's CDR3 is CASSLGGGGNSNQPQHF. The CDR3 DNA is TGCGCCAGCAGCTTGGGGGGAGGAGGGAATAGCAATCAGCCCCAGCATTTT.